This T cell receptor (beta chain) was sequenced during a study of blood T cell repertoires in COVID-19. Germline V gene sequence: CDR1 LNHDA, CDR2 SQIVND (reference sequence). V was shortened by 8 bases and J by 2 bases, with 13 bases between the two germline ends. The CDR3 length is 14 residues. Assay: immunoSEQ multiplex PCR; the TCRdb copy retains only in-frame clones and omits some. The sample carries 75,000 to 90,000 clones, about 93% recorded once. Material: peripheral blood. The source of this sequence is a human donor in a cohort sampled during active COVID-19. The chain recombines TRBV19 with TRBJ1-5; a weak D match, TRBD1 (6 bases). The CDR3 region is CASAQGGGNQPQHF. For the CDR3, the DNA is TGTGCCAGTGCACAGGGCGGCGGCAATCAGCCCCAGCATTTT. Drawing the rest from reference TRBV19 and TRBJ1-5, the complete variable domain is DGGITQSPKYLFRKEGQNVTLSCEQNLNHDAMYWYRQDPGQGLRLIYYSQIVNDFQKGDIAEGYSVSREKKESFPLTVTSAQKNPTAFYLCASAQGGGNQPQHFGDGTRLSIL.